This T cell receptor beta chain is from a study of cytomegalovirus exposure and HLA in healthy donors. Study-wide results and limits: Rare TCR sequences predominated, though certain public TCRs were found in many donors. Relative to equally common others, HLA-associated TCR beta chains showed greater clonal expansion in a later analysis.

A multiplex PCR was run with 60 Vbeta primers and 13 Jbeta primers. This table comes from immunoSEQ multiplex PCR, and its TCRdb copy is limited to in-frame clones, with some not included. The sample includes 150,000 or so clones, 65% to 80% of them seen just once. Worth noting for this clone: Its antigen is currently unknown.

The donors comprised healthy bone marrow donors. Germline values: CDR1 MDHEN, CDR2 SYDVKM. The length of the CDR3 is 13 residues. V shed 6 bases, J shed 0 bases, and the junction held 1 base outside the gene matches. The clonotype originates from a woman aged 45-65 years in good health and CMV-seropositive. This chain links TRBV28 with TRBJ2-7; 8 nucleotides line up with TRBD2. The sample was PBMCs. DNA of the CDR3: TGTGCCAGCAGAAGCGGGAGCTCCTACGAGCAGTACTTC. This encodes CASRSGSSYEQYF.